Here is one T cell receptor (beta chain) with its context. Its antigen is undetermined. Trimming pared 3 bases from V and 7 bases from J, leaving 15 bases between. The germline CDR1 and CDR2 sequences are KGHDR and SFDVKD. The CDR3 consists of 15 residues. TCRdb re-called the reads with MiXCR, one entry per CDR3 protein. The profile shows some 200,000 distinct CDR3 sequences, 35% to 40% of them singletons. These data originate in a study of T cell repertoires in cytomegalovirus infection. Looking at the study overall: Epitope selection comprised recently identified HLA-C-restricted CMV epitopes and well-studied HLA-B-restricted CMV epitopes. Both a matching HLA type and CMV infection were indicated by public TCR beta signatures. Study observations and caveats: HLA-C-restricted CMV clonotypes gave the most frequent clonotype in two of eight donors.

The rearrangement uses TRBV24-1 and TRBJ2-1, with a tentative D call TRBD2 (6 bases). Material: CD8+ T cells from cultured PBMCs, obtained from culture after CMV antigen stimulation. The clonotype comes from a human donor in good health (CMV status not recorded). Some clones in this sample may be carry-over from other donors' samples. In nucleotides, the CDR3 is TGTGCCACCAGTGATCCGATGGGCGGGAAAAATGAGCAGTTCTTC. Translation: CATSDPMGGKNEQFF.